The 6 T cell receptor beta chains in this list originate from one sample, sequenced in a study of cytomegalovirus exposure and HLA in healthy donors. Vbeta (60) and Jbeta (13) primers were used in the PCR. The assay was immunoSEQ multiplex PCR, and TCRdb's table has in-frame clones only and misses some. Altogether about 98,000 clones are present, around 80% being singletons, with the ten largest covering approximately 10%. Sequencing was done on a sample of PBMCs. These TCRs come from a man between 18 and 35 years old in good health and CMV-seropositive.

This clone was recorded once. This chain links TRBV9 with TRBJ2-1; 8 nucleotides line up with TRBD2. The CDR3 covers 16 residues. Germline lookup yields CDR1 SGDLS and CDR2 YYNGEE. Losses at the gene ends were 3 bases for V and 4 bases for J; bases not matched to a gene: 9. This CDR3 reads CASSGPLSGAYNEQFF. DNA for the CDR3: TGTGCCAGCAGCGGACCCCTTAGCGGGGCGTACAATGAGCAGTTCTTC.

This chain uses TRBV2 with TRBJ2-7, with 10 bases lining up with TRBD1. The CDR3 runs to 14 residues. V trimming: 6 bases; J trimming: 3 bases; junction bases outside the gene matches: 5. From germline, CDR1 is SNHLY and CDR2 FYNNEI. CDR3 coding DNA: TGTGCCAGCAGCCGAAGGACAGGGGGCTACGAGCAGTACTTC. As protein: CASSRRTGGYEQYF.

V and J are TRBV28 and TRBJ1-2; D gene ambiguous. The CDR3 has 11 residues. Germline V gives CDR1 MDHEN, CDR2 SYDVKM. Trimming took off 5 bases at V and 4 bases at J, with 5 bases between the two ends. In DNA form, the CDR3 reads TGTGCCAGCAGTAATCTCTATGGCTACACCTTC. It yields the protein CASSNLYGYTF.

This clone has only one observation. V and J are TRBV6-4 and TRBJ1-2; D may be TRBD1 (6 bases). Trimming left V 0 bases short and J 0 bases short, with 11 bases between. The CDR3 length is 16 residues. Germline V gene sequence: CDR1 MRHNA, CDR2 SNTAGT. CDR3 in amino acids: CASSDSWTESNYGYTF. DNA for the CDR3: TGTGCCAGCAGTGACTCGTGGACAGAGTCTAACTATGGCTACACCTTC.

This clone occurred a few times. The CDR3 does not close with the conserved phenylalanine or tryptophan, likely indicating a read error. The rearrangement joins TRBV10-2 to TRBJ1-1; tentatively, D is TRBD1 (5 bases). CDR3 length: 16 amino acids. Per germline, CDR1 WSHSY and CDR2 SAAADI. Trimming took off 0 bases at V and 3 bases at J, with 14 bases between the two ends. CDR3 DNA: TGCGCCAGCAGTGAGTCTTTAGGGGCGAAGTACACTGAAGCTTTCTCT. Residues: CASSESLGAKYTEAFS.

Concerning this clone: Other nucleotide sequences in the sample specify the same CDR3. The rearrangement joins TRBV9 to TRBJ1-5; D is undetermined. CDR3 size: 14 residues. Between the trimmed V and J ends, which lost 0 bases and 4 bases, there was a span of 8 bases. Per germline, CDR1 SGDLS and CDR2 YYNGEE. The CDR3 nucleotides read TGTGCCAGCAGCGTAGGGTCGGGTAATCAGCCCCAGCATTTT. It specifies CASSVGSGNQPQHF.